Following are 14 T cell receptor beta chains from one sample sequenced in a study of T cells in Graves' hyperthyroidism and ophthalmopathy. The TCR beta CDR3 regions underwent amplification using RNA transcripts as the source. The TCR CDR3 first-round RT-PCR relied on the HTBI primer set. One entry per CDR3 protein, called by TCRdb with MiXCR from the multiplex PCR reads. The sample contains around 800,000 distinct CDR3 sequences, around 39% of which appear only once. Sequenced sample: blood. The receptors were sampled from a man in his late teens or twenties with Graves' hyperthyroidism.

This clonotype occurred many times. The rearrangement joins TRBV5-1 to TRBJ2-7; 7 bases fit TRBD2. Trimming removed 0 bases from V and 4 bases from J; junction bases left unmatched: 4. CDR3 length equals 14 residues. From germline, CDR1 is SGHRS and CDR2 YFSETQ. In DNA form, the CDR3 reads TGCGCCAGCAGCTTGGACGGGGGGTGGTACGAGCAGTACTTC. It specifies CASSLDGGWYEQYF.

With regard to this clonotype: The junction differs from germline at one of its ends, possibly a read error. As DNA, the CDR3 is TGTGCCAGTAGTATAGGGTCGGGCCGGGGGAACGCTGAAGCTTTCTTT. It codes for CASSIGSGRGNAEAFF. V and J are TRBV19 and TRBJ1-1; TRBD1 is a possible D gene (5 bases). Germline V lookup: CDR1 LNHDA, CDR2 SQIVND (reference sequence). The CDR3 is 16 residues long.

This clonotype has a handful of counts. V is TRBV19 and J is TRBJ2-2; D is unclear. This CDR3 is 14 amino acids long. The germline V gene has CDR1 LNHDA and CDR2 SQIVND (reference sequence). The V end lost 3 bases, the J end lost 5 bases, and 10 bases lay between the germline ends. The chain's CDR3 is CASSMVPHTGELFF. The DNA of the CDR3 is TGTGCCAGTAGTATGGTCCCACATACCGGGGAGCTGTTTTTT.

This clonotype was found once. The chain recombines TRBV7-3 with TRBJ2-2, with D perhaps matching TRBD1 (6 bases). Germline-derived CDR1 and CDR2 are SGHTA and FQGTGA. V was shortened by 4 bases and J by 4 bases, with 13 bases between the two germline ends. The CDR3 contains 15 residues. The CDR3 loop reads CASSSQGVSTGELFF. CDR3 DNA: TGTGCCAGCAGCTCACAGGGCGTGAGCACCGGGGAGCTGTTTTTT.

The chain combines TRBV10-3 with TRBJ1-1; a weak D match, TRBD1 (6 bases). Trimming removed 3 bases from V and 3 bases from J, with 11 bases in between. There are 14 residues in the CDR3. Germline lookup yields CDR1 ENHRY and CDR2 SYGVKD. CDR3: CAISEGGADTEAFF. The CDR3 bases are TGTGCCATCAGTGAAGGGGGGGCCGACACTGAAGCTTTCTTT.

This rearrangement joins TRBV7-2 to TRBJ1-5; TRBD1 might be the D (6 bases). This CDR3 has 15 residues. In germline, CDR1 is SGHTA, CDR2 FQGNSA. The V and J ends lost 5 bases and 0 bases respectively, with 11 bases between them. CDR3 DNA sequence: TGTGCCAGCAGCGACACCAGGGGTAGCAATCAGCCCCAGCATTTT. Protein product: CASSDTRGSNQPQHF.

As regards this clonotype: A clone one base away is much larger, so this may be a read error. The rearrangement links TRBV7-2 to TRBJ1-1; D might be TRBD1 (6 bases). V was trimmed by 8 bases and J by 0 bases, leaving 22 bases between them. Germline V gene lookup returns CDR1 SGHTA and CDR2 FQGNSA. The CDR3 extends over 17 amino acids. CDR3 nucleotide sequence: TGTGCCAGCGGCTCATTAGGGCTGGGGGCACTGAACACTGAAGCTTTCTTT. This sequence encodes CASGSLGLGALNTEAFF.

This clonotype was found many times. Written as DNA, the CDR3 is TGTGCCAGTAGTATACCAGGGGGAGGTCAGCCCCAGCATTTT. It codes for CASSIPGGGQPQHF. The chain employs TRBV19 and TRBJ1-5; TRBD1 agrees at 7 bases. V lost 2 bases, J lost 6 bases, and 4 bases stayed unmatched. Germline V CDR1 and CDR2: LNHDA, SQIVND (reference sequence). The CDR3 is 14 residues long. The complete variable domain, with remaining parts taken from reference TRBV19 and TRBJ1-5, reads DGGITQSPKYLFRKEGQNVTLSCEQNLNHDAMYWYRQDPGQGLRLIYYSQIVNDFQKGDIAEGYSVSREKKESFPLTVTSAQKNPTAFYLCASSIPGGGQPQHFGDGTRLSIL.

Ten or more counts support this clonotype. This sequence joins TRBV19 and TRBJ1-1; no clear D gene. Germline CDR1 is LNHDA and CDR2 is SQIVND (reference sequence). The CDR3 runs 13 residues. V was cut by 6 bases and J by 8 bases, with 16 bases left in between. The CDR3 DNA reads TGTGCCAGTAGCAGGACGGGAGTGCAGGAAGCTTTCTTT. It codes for CASSRTGVQEAFF.

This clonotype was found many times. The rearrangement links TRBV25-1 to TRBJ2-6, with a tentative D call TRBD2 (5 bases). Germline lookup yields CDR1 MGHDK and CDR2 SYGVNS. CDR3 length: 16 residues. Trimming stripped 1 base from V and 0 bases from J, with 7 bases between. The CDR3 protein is CASSESRDSGANVLTF. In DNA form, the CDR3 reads TGTGCCAGCAGTGAATCACGGGACTCTGGGGCCAACGTCCTGACTTTC.

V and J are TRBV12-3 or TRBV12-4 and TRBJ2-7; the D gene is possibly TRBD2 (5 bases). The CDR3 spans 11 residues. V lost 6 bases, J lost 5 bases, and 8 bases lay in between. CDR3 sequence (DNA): TGTGCCAGCAGGGGAGTTCACGAGCAGTACTTC. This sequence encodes CASRGVHEQYF.

The CDR3 spells CSVGGRHSGNTIYF. CDR3 DNA: TGCAGCGTTGGCGGCAGGCACTCTGGAAACACCATATATTTT. This chain uses TRBV29-1 with TRBJ1-3; D not resolved. V lost 4 bases and J 0 bases, leaving 10 bases between the germline ends. The CDR3 runs to 14 residues. The germline gives CDR1 SQVTM, CDR2 ANQGSEA.

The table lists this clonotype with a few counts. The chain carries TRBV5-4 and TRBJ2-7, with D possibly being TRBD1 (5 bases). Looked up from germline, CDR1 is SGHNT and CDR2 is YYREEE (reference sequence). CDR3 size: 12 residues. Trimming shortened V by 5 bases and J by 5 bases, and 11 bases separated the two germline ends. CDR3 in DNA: TGTGCCAGCAGTGGGGCGGTGGACGAGCAGTACTTC. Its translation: CASSGAVDEQYF.

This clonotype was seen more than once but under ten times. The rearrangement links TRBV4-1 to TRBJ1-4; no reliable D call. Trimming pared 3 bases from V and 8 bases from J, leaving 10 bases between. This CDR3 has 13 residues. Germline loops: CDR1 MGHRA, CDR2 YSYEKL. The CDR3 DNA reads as TGCGCCAGCAGCCAGACTTTGGCGGAAAAACTGTTTTTT. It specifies CASSQTLAEKLFF.